This T cell receptor beta chain comes out of a study of cytomegalovirus exposure and HLA in healthy donors. Study context: An analysis done earlier identified roughly 120 million unique TCR beta sequences from about 179 million T cells.

Germline CDR1 is SGHNT and CDR2 is YYREEE (reference sequence). The CDR3 is made up of 16 amino acids. J lost 4 bases, V lost 4 bases, and 11 bases had no gene match. PCR employed 60 Vbeta and 13 Jbeta primers. Profiled with immunoSEQ multiplex PCR; TCRdb holds only in-frame clones, not every one. The table has 150,000 to 180,000 clones, over 70% seen once. The sample comprised PBMCs. J is TRBJ2-5 and V is TRBV5-4; 9 bases are shared with TRBD2. This receptor was identified in a man aged 25 to 40 in good health and CMV-seronegative. The CDR3 region is CASSPRSLAGAETQYF. The CDR3 region has the DNA TGTGCCAGCAGCCCGAGAAGTTTAGCGGGGGCAGAGACCCAGTACTTC. Filled out from reference TRBV5-4 and TRBJ2-5, the complete variable domain reads ETGVTQSPTHLIKTRGQQVTLRCSSQSGHNTVSWYQQALGQGPQFIFQYYREEENGRGNFPPRFSGLQFPNYSSELNVNALELDDSALYLCASSPRSLAGAETQYFGPGTRLLVL.